This T cell receptor (beta chain) was captured in a study of blood T cells in healthy people across ages. Details on this clonotype: Its antigen is currently unknown.

V dropped 5 bases and J dropped 2; count of bases not matched to a gene: 3. The germline V gene encodes CDR1 DFQATT and CDR2 SNEGSKA (reference sequence). The length of the CDR3 is 12 residues. It was with a sample-barcoded 5' primer and a J-beta primer mix that a second PCR of roughly 6 to 11 cycles was run. Unique molecular identifiers of 12 random nucleotides labeled each cDNA. TCRdb reprocessed the 5' RACE reads via MiXCR and lists one record per CDR3 protein. The table shows about 1.6 million distinct CDR3 sequences, with about 35% occurring only once. Study-wide results and caveats: Per-million-T-cell TCR beta diversity fell roughly linearly with age.

The TCR comes from a woman aged 25 to 39 in good health. The sequenced sample consisted of blood. The rearrangement uses TRBV20-1 and TRBJ2-7, with 7 bases aligning to TRBD1. CDR3 protein: CSAGGQAYEQYF. The CDR3 DNA reads as TGCAGTGCTGGAGGACAGGCCTACGAGCAGTACTTC.